Following are 14 T cell receptor beta chains from one sample sequenced in a study of blood T cells in healthy people across ages. Together with a sample-barcoded 5' primer, a J-beta primer mix was included in a second PCR lasting about 6 to 11 cycles. In TCRdb, the 5' RACE reads were re-called with MiXCR into one record per CDR3 protein. The sample gives hundreds of thousands of distinct CDR3 sequences, more than 40% of which show up once; 15% to 25% is in the top ten. The sequenced sample consisted of blood. Receptor source: a man aged 55 to 70 in good health.

The rearrangement uses TRBV4-3 and TRBJ1-4; unclear D gene. The V gene's germline CDR1 is LGHNA and CDR2 YSLEER. V was pared by 0 bases and J by 8 bases, with 13 bases between. This CDR3 contains 15 residues. CDR3 coding DNA: TGCGCCAGCAGCCAAGACTATAAAAAAGGGGAAAAACTGTTTTTT. Encoded protein: CASSQDYKKGEKLFF.

The chain carries TRBV3-1 and TRBJ1-1; D is unclear. Looked up from germline, CDR1 is LGHDT and CDR2 is YNNKEL (reference sequence). This CDR3 region has 14 residues. V lost 2 bases and J 0 bases, leaving 7 bases between the germline ends. CDR3 sequence reads: CASSQLSVNTEAFF. Written as DNA, the CDR3 is TGTGCCAGCAGCCAACTCTCGGTGAACACTGAAGCTTTCTTT.

As regards this clonotype: A read error may account for a junction end that differs from germline. The rearrangement uses TRBV28 and TRBJ2-4, with TRBD1 matching 9 bases. TRBJ2-7 matches the DNA end more closely, so the J call is doubtful. The germline V gene encodes CDR1 MDHEN and CDR2 SYDVKM. The CDR3 has 13 amino acids. CDR3 bases: TGTACCAGCTCCGTGGGACAGGGATACGAGCAGTACTTC. Amino acids: CTSSVGQGYEQYF.

This clonotype was counted only a few times. The gene calls are TRBV12-3 or TRBV12-4 and TRBJ1-2; tentative D call: TRBD1 (6 bases). This CDR3 comprises 14 residues. V lost 1 base to trimming and J lost 4 bases, with 10 bases between them. The CDR3 sequence: CASSLGVGGYGYTF. CDR3 bases: TGTGCCAGCAGTTTAGGGGTAGGGGGCTATGGCTACACCTTC.

The chain recombines TRBV18 with TRBJ2-1; weak D call: TRBD1 (6 bases). The CDR3 has 13 amino acids. V lost 8 bases and J 5 bases, leaving 13 bases between the germline ends. Germline values: CDR1 KGHSH, CDR2 LQKENI. CDR3 nucleotides: TGTGCCAGCCACCACGGGACAAACAATGAGCAGTTCTTC. Translated: CASHHGTNNEQFF.

V and J are TRBV11-2 and TRBJ1-2; perhaps TRBD1 as D (5 bases). CDR1 and CDR2 from the germline V gene are SGHAT and FQNNGV. V was cut by 6 bases and J by 2 bases, with 16 bases left in between. The CDR3 has 15 residues. The CDR3 DNA sequence: TGTGCCAGCAGACAAACGTCGACAGAGAACTATGGCTACACCTTC. Protein product: CASRQTSTENYGYTF.

This CDR3 is CASSSRTSPDTQYF. The CDR3, as DNA: TGCGCCAGCAGCTCCCGGACTAGCCCAGATACGCAGTATTTT. The V and J genes are TRBV5-1 and TRBJ2-3, with 8 bases identical to TRBD2. With 3 bases clipped from V and 4 bases from J, the junction kept 4 bases outside the gene matches. CDR1 is SGHRS, CDR2 YFSETQ, per germline. This CDR3 has 14 amino acids.

This clonotype was counted only a few times. The chain employs TRBV4-3 and TRBJ1-6; TRBD1 agrees at 10 bases. Germline V gives CDR1 LGHNA, CDR2 YSLEER. The CDR3 length is 17 residues. J lost 9 bases, V lost 0 bases, and 8 bases had no gene match. The DNA for the CDR3 is TGCGCCAGCAGCCAAGAGCTTGGACAGGGGGGGAGTTCACCCCTCCACTTT. Translation: CASSQELGQGGSSPLHF.

This chain connects TRBV6-2 or TRBV6-3 to TRBJ2-1; the match to TRBD1 covers 7 bases. V gave up 6 bases and J gave up 3 bases; unmatched junction bases: 11. Germline CDR1 MNHEY, CDR2 SVGEGT. This CDR3 region has 16 residues. CDR3 in amino acids: CASRSLVRDSYNEQFF. CDR3 nucleotides: TGTGCCAGCAGAAGCCTCGTCCGGGACAGCTACAATGAGCAGTTCTTC.

This chain connects TRBV7-2 to TRBJ2-7; unclear D gene. Trimming took off 0 bases at V and 4 bases at J, with 7 bases between the two ends. In germline, CDR1 is SGHTA, CDR2 FQGNSA. The CDR3 runs 13 residues. As DNA, the CDR3 is TGTGCCAGCAGCTTAGCGGCGCAGTACGAGCAGTACTTC. It codes for CASSLAAQYEQYF.

This clonotype was counted ten times or more. J is TRBJ2-1 and V is TRBV12-3 or TRBV12-4; D call uncertain. V was cut by 3 bases and J by 7 bases, with 13 bases left in between. The CDR3 sequence is 14 residues long. In DNA form, the CDR3 reads TGTGCCAGCAGTTTGTTATCTGGGTGGAATGAGCAGTTCTTC. Protein sequence: CASSLLSGWNEQFF.

The V call is TRBV20-1, the J call TRBJ2-1; 7 positions match TRBD1. This CDR3 spans 16 amino acids. Germline CDR1 DFQATT, CDR2 SNEGSKA (reference sequence). V shed 6 bases, J shed 0 bases, and the junction held 11 bases outside the gene matches. The CDR3 DNA reads as TGCAGTGCCACCCCAGGGGGTCCTAGCTCCTACAATGAGCAGTTCTTC. Protein sequence: CSATPGGPSSYNEQFF.

This sequence joins TRBV11-2 and TRBJ1-3, with 7 bases fitting TRBD1. V shed 5 bases and J 0 bases; nucleotides not matched to a gene: 10. CDR1 SGHAT and CDR2 FQNNGV come from the germline V gene. The CDR3 covers 17 residues. The CDR3 bases are TGTGCCAGCAGCCGTAATACGGGACAGATCTCTGGAAACACCATATATTTT. It is translated as CASSRNTGQISGNTIYF.

This clonotype was observed a handful of times. CDR3 coding DNA: TGTGCCAGCAGCGTAGTCGGGTCCAATGAGCAGTACTTC. Translating gives CASSVVGSNEQYF. The chain is built from TRBV9 and TRBJ2-5; unclear D gene. This CDR3 contains 13 residues. Germline CDR1 reads SGDLS; CDR2 reads YYNGEE. Trimming took 0 bases from V and 11 from J, leaving 14 bases between them.